The sample holds one count of the clone carrying this T cell receptor (beta chain). Trimming removed 4 bases at V and 4 bases at J, with 10 bases between. This CDR3 is built from 13 residues. Germline V gene sequence: CDR1 MGHDK, CDR2 SYGVNS. In the authors' workflow: Counts of nucleated cells, estimated from reference gene primer amplification, were obtained. Assay used: immunoSEQ multiplex PCR; TCRdb lists only in-frame clones, some missing. That table furnishes V, J and clone size, whereas the DNA furnished D and trimming. The repertoire consists of some 200,000 clones, with approximately 80% occurring once and the leading ten covering 13%. The sample is drawn from a study of blood T cell repertoires in COVID-19. As for the study in general: The analysed material was cDNA or gDNA that came from T cells, B-cell-depleted T cells, or PBMCs.

The material sequenced was peripheral blood. This TCR was sampled from a human donor in a cohort sampled during active COVID-19. This chain connects TRBV25-1 to TRBJ1-1; D is possibly TRBD1 (5 bases). CDR3 nucleotide sequence: TGTGCCAGCAGTGTTGGGGGGGGCACTGAAGCTTTCTTT. This codes for CASSVGGGTEAFF.